Listed below are T cell receptor beta chains from one sample, sequenced in a study of CD8+ T cells in alopecia areata. Sequencing used immunoSEQ multiplex PCR; TCRdb keeps in-frame clones, though not all of them. The table lists approximately 220,000 clones, approximately 38% of them singletons, with 0.48% in the top ten. This material consisted of CD4+ T cells sorted from blood, taken between weeks 30 and 35, from a patient treated with tofacitinib. Receptors originate from a human donor with alopecia areata. CDR3s include the opening cysteine and the closing phenylalanine or tryptophan. A D gene is named only where the DNA matches it firmly. The size entry is marked missing in some rows and otherwise reads once, few, many or a size class.

V	D	J	size	DNA	CDR3
TRBV30	.	TRBJ1-1	.	TGTGCCTGGAGAACGGCCCTGAACACTGAAGCTTTCTTT	CAWRTALNTEAFF
TRBV5-6	TRBD1	TRBJ2-3	.	TGTGCCAGCAGCTTGGACAGGGGGCGCGTTACAGATACGCAGTATTTT	CASSLDRGRVTDTQYF
TRBV7-8	.	TRBJ2-3	medium-sized	TGTGCCAGCAGTCCCCCTAGAGCAGATACGCAGTATTTT	CASSPPRADTQYF
TRBV19	.	TRBJ2-7	few	TGTGCCAGTTCGGGGGGACAGATTTACGAGCAGTACTTC	CASSGGQIYEQYF
TRBV5-1	.	TRBJ2-1	.	TGCGCCAGCAGCACGGCAGGACGATCCTACAATGAGCAGTTCTTC	CASSTAGRSYNEQFF
TRBV6-5	.	TRBJ1-1	.	TGTGCCAGCAGTTACACCCGTGGGGCTGAAGCTTTCTTT	CASSYTRGAEAFF
TRBV5-1	.	TRBJ1-5	.	TGCGCCAGCAGCTTGGGACAGAATCAGCCCCAGCATTTT	CASSLGQNQPQHF
TRBV6-5	TRBD1	TRBJ1-1	.	TGTGCCAGCAGGGGGGACAGGGGATTGAGCACTGAAGCTTTCTTT	CASRGDRGLSTEAFF
TRBV4-1	TRBD1	TRBJ2-7	.	TGCGCCAGCAGCCAAGCCCAGGGACAGACCTACGAGCAGTACTTC	CASSQAQGQTYEQYF
TRBV4-1	TRBD2	TRBJ2-1	.	TGCGCCAGCAGTCATCCGGGACTAGCTAGGGATAATGAGCAGTTCTTC	CASSHPGLARDNEQFF
TRBV18	.	TRBJ2-1	.	TGTGCCAGCTCACCGGGAGTAAATGAGCAGTTCTTC	CASSPGVNEQFF
TRBV5-6	.	TRBJ2-4	few	TGTGCCAGCACCTCCCTGGGGAGAACCCCCCGCTCCAAAAACATTCAGTACTTC	CASTSLGRTPRSKNIQYF
TRBV27	.	TRBJ1-2	few	TGTGCCAGCAGTTCCGTCACTGGCGGATGGGGCTACACCTTC	CASSSVTGGWGYTF
TRBV23-1	.	TRBJ1-5	many	TGCGCCAGCAGTCGTGAGCAGGGAAGTCAGCCCCAGCATTTT	CASSREQGSQPQHF
TRBV7-9	TRBD2	TRBJ2-1	few	TGTGCCAGCAGCCCAGTGGGCGGGGGGGCCTACGATGAGCAGTTCTTC	CASSPVGGGAYDEQFF
TRBV29-1	.	TRBJ2-7	.	TGCAGCGTGGTGGGGGGCTCCTACGAGCAGTACTTC	CSVVGGSYEQYF
TRBV30	.	TRBJ2-7	.	TGTGCCTGGGCGCTGGCAGGGGCCCTCACCTACGAGCAGTACTTC	CAWALAGALTYEQYF
TRBV14	.	TRBJ1-2	few	TGTGCCAGCAGCCACAATTTCTGGGACGGCATGACGTATGGCTACACCTTC	CASSHNFWDGMTYGYTF
TRBV7-9	TRBD2	TRBJ2-1	few	TGTGCCAGCAGCTTAGTCGCGGGAGCTTCCAATGAGCAGTTCTTC	CASSLVAGASNEQFF
TRBV2	TRBD2	TRBJ2-3	.	TGTGCCAGCTTACGGGAGGGTAGTACAGATACGCAGTATTTT	CASLREGSTDTQYF
TRBV4-1	.	TRBJ2-1	few	TGCGCCAGCAGCCAAGATATGGTAGGAGCGATCACCAATGAGCAGTTCTTC	CASSQDMVGAITNEQFF
TRBV7-2	.	TRBJ1-1	few	TGTGCCAGCAGCTTTGCCCGGGGGAACACTGAAGCTTTCTTT	CASSFARGNTEAFF
TRBV23-1	.	TRBJ1-1	.	TGCGCCAGCAGCCCGGGGGGGGGCTCTACTGAAGCTTTCTTT	CASSPGGGSTEAFF
TRBV18	TRBD2	TRBJ2-7	.	TGTGCCAGCTCACCAGGGAGCGGGAGCTTTTACGAGCAGTACTTC	CASSPGSGSFYEQYF
TRBV6-5	.	TRBJ1-5	.	TGTGCCAGTGGGAGGGCGCAGGGCAATCAGCCCCAGCATTTT	CASGRAQGNQPQHF
TRBV7-6	.	TRBJ2-2	.	TGTGCCAGCAGCCTCCGCACCGGGGAGCTGTTTTTT	CASSLRTGELFF
TRBV18	TRBD1	TRBJ2-2	.	TGTGCCAGCTCACCACGTCCCGGGACAGGGACCGGGGAGCTGTTTTTT	CASSPRPGTGTGELFF
TRBV18	TRBD1	TRBJ2-5	.	TGTGCCAGCTCATCACGACAGGGAACCGGCCAAGAGACCCAGTACTTC	CASSSRQGTGQETQYF
TRBV29-1	.	TRBJ1-1	few	TGCGTGGGGGGGATGGTCGGCCCCGAAGCTTTCTTT	CVGGMVGPEAFF
TRBV9	.	TRBJ2-3	.	TGTGCCAGCGCGTCCGCCAGCACAGATACGCAGTATTTT	CASASASTDTQYF
TRBV5-1	TRBD2	TRBJ2-7	.	TGCGCCAGCAGCTTGGTTGCTAGCGGGGAATCCTACGAGCAGTACTTC	CASSLVASGESYEQYF
TRBV7-6	.	TRBJ2-6	.	TGTGCCAGCAGCTCCGGGACCCCGTTCGTCCTGACTTTC	CASSSGTPFVLTF
TRBV7-9	.	TRBJ1-2	once	TGTGCCAGCAGCTTAGAATTGGAAAACTATGGCTACACCTTC	CASSLELENYGYTF
TRBV30	.	TRBJ2-7	.	TGTGCCTGGAGCTCCGTTTTACAGGGAACCGAGCAGTACTTC	CAWSSVLQGTEQYF
TRBV7-3	.	TRBJ1-3	few	TGTGCCAGCAGCTTAGGTCTGTCGGCGACTGGAAACACCATATATTTT	CASSLGLSATGNTIYF
TRBV25-1	.	TRBJ2-1	.	TGTGCCAGCAGTGAACCCCCCGCCGCCAGCTCCTACAATGAGCAGTTCTTC	CASSEPPAASSYNEQFF
TRBV2	TRBD1	TRBJ1-2	.	TGTGCCAGCAGTTATGGGACAGGGCGTGCGACTTATGGCTACACCTTC	CASSYGTGRATYGYTF
TRBV18	.	TRBJ1-1	once	TGTGCCAGCTCACCAGGGGCCCAGAACACTGAAGCTTTCTTT	CASSPGAQNTEAFF
TRBV27	TRBD2	TRBJ2-7	few	TGTGCCAGCAGTCCCTACGTGGGACTAGCGGGAGGCGAGCAGTACTTC	CASSPYVGLAGGEQYF
TRBV5-6	.	TRBJ1-2	once	TGTGCCAGCAGCCGACCGACAGGCGTCTATGGCTACACCTTC	CASSRPTGVYGYTF
TRBV5-1	.	TRBJ2-2	.	TGCGCCAGCAGCCCTGGCCTTCTGGTAGGGGAGCTGTTTTTT	CASSPGLLVGELFF
TRBV2	TRBD1	TRBJ2-7	.	TGTGCCAGCAGTGAGGAGACAGGGAAACCCCTTTCCTACGAGCAGTACTTC	CASSEETGKPLSYEQYF
TRBV18	TRBD1	TRBJ1-5	.	TGTGCCAGCTCACCCGACAGGGGCCCGAGCAATCAGCCCCAGCATTTT	CASSPDRGPSNQPQHF
TRBV27	.	TRBJ1-6	few	TGTGCCAGCAAACCGTTTGGGAATTCACCCCTCCACTTT	CASKPFGNSPLHF
TRBV6-6	.	TRBJ2-5	few	TGTGCCAGCAGCTTTACACAGACCCAGTACTTC	CASSFTQTQYF
TRBV7-8	.	TRBJ2-7	.	TGTGCCAGCAGCTTACTAGACACCTACGAGCAGTACTTC	CASSLLDTYEQYF
TRBV27	.	TRBJ2-5	few	TGTGCCAGCAGTCGAAACAGCGGTAAAGAGACCCAGTACTTC	CASSRNSGKETQYF
TRBV7-9	TRBD1	TRBJ2-1	few	TGTGCCAGCAGCTTAAAGGGGGACAGCACAACGGGTGAGCAGTTCTTC	CASSLKGDSTTGEQFF
TRBV10-3	.	TRBJ2-7	few	TGTGCCATCAGTGAAGAGGCAGTATCCTACGAGCAGTACTTC	CAISEEAVSYEQYF
TRBV4-1	.	TRBJ1-1	.	TGCGCCAGCGAGGGGGGGGCTAACACTGAAGCTTTCTTT	CASEGGANTEAFF
TRBV7-9	.	TRBJ1-2	.	TGTGCCAGCAGTCAGGGGAGTGGCTACACCTTC	CASSQGSGYTF
TRBV18	.	TRBJ2-6	.	TGTGCCAGCTCACCAATGAGCTCTGGGGCCAACGTCCTGACTTTC	CASSPMSSGANVLTF
TRBV7-8	TRBD1	TRBJ2-3	once	TGTGCCAGCAGCTCCGACAGGGGGCGGGCAGATACGCAGTATTTT	CASSSDRGRADTQYF